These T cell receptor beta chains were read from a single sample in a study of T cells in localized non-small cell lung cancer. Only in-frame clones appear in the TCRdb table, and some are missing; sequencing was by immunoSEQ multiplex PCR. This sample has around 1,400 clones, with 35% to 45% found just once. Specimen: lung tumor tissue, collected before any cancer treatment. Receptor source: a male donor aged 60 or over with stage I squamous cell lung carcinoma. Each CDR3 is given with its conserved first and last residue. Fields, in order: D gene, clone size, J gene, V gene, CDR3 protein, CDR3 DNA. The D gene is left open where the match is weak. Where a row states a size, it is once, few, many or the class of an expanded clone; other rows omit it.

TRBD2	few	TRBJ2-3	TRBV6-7	CASSYSARRERLRDTQYF	TGTGCCAGCAGTTACTCGGCGAGGCGGGAGAGGTTGAGGGATACGCAGTATTTT
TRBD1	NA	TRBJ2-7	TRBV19	CASSHGTGRPYEQYF	TGTGCCAGTAGTCACGGGACAGGGCGCCCCTACGAGCAGTACTTC
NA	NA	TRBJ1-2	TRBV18	CASSPQAAGNYGYTF	TGTGCCAGCTCACCACAGGCGGCAGGGAACTATGGCTACACCTTC
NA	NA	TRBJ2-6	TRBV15	CATQGFGAGANVLTF	TGTGCCACCCAAGGGTTCGGGGCTGGGGCCAACGTCCTGACTTTC
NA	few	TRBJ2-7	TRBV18	CASSPKKGGDHEQYF	TGTGCCAGCTCCCCGAAAAAGGGAGGTGACCACGAGCAGTACTTC
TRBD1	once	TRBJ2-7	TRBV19	CASSMDRTYEQYF	TGTGCCAGTAGTATGGACAGGACCTACGAGCAGTACTTC
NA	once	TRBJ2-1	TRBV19	CASSLSIMGSSYNEQFF	TGTGCCAGTAGTCTCTCGATTATGGGTAGCTCCTACAATGAGCAGTTCTTC
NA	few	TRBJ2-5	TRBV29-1	CSVRSPQETQYF	TGCAGCGTTCGGTCTCCCCAAGAGACCCAGTACTTC
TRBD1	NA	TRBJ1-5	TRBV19	CASSPGTGWDQPQHF	TGTGCCAGTAGTCCCGGGACAGGGTGGGATCAGCCCCAGCATTTT
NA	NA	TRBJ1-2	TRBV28	CASSLFSNYGYTF	TGTGCCAGCAGTTTATTCTCTAATTATGGCTACACCTTC
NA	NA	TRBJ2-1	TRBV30	CAWPTEKVATISELRKTYNEQFF	TGTGCCTGGCCCACCGAAAAAGTGGCCACCATCAGCGAACTCCGCAAAACCTACAATGAGCAGTTCTTC
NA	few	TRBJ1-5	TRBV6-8	CASNLTHDQPQHF	TGTGCCAGCAACCTCACTCATGATCAGCCCCAGCATTTT
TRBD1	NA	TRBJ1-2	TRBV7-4	CASSLDGTGDGYTF	TGTGCCAGCAGCTTAGATGGGACAGGGGATGGCTACACCTTC
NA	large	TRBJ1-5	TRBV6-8	CASRRAGRNQPQHF	TGTGCCAGCAGGAGAGCGGGACGGAATCAGCCCCAGCATTTT
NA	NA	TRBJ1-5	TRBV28	CASKVTSVNSNQPQHF	TGTGCCAGCAAGGTGACGTCGGTGAATAGCAATCAGCCCCAGCATTTT
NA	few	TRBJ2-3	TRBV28	CASSFPSALTDTQYF	TGTGCCAGCAGTTTCCCCTCGGCCCTTACAGATACGCAGTATTTT
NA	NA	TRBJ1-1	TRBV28	CASPQAGFPNTEAFF	TGTGCCAGCCCACAGGCAGGATTCCCTAACACTGAAGCTTTCTTT
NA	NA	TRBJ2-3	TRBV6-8	CASSPLDSSTDTQYF	TGTGCCAGCAGTCCCCTGGACTCTAGCACAGATACGCAGTATTTT
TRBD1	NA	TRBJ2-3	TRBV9	CASSEGDRGTDTQYF	TGTGCCAGCAGTGAAGGTGACAGGGGAACAGATACGCAGTATTTT
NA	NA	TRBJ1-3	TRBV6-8	CASSYSRSRSGNTIYF	TGTGCCAGCAGTTACTCCCGGTCAAGATCTGGAAACACCATATATTTT
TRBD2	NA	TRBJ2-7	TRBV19	CASSIKGTSGRSTPGEQYF	TGTGCCAGTAGTATCAAGGGGACTAGCGGGAGGAGCACCCCGGGAGAGCAGTACTTC
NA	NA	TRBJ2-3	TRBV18	CASYPDVSAPDTQYF	TGTGCCAGCTACCCCGACGTCTCAGCCCCAGATACGCAGTATTTT
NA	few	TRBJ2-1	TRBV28	CASIPGFAGRSNEQFF	TGTGCCAGCATCCCTGGTTTCGCGGGGAGGAGCAATGAGCAGTTCTTC
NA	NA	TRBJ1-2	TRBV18	CASSDPRRWGYTF	TGTGCCAGCTCCGACCCCCGTCGGTGGGGCTACACCTTC
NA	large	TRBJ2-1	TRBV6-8	CASSYLSADEQFF	TGTGCCAGCAGTTACTTGAGTGCTGATGAGCAGTTCTTC
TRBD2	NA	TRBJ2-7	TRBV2	CASSLPPLAGGAVEQYF	TGTGCCAGCAGCTTGCCCCCCCTAGCGGGAGGTGCCGTCGAGCAGTACTTC
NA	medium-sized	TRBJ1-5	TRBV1	CTSSQLPLAGEGQGSFCNQPQHF	TGCACCAGCAGCCAACTACCGCTTGCGGGGGAGGGACAGGGGAGTTTCTGTAATCAGCCCCAGCATTTT
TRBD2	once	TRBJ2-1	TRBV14	CASSQGLAGPYNEQFF	TGTGCCAGCAGCCAAGGGCTAGCGGGGCCTTACAATGAGCAGTTCTTC
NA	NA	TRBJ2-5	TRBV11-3	CASSLGQARGPRDRTQYF	TGTGCCAGCAGCTTAGGACAGGCTCGCGGGCCACGCGATCGGACCCAGTACTTC
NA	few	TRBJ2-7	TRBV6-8	CAISQGLYEQYF	TGTGCCATCAGTCAGGGCCTTTACGAGCAGTACTTC
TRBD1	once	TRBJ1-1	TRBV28	CASSRNRGVTEAFF	TGTGCCAGCAGTCGTAACAGGGGAGTCACTGAAGCTTTCTTT
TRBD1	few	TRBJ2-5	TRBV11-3	CASSLVAGGLGWETQYF	TGTGCCAGCAGCTTAGTGGCAGGGGGCCTGGGGTGGGAGACCCAGTACTTC
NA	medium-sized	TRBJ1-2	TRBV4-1	CASSQVTDSGYTF	TGCGCCAGCAGCCAAGTAACAGATAGTGGCTACACCTTC
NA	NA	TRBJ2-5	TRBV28	CASSPTGQETQYF	TGTGCCAGCAGCCCTACTGGGCAGGAGACCCAGTACTTC
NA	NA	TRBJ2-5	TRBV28	CASTFSPGRKETQYF	TGTGCCAGTACCTTTTCTCCAGGACGCAAAGAGACCCAGTACTTC
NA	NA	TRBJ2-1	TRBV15	CATSLRVNSYNEQFF	TGTGCCACCAGCCTACGAGTTAACTCCTACAATGAGCAGTTCTTC
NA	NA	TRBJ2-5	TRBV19	CASSIGQKETQYF	TGTGCCAGTAGTATAGGACAGAAAGAGACCCAGTACTTC
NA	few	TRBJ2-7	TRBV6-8	CAAARDTFWEQYF	TGTGCAGCAGCTCGGGACACCTTCTGGGAGCAGTACTTC
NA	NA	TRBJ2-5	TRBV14	CASSQRIQETQYF	TGTGCCAGCAGCCAACGTATTCAAGAGACCCAGTACTTC
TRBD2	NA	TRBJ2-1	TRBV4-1	CASSQVGLAKRDEQFF	TGCGCCAGCAGCCAAGTGGGACTAGCCAAGAGGGATGAGCAGTTCTTC
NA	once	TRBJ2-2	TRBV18	CASSPPGPNTGELFF	TGTGCCAGCTCACCACCAGGCCCGAACACCGGGGAGCTGTTTTTT
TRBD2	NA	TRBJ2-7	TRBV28	CASSLAGGKQYF	TGTGCCAGCAGCCTCGCGGGAGGAAAGCAGTACTTC
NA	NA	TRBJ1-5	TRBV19	CASRRGAGNQPQHF	TGTGCCAGTAGACGAGGGGCTGGCAATCAGCCCCAGCATTTT
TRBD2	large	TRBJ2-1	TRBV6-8	CASSHPGLAGVGEQFF	TGTGCCAGCAGTCACCCCGGACTAGCGGGAGTAGGTGAGCAGTTCTTC
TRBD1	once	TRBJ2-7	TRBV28	CASSLSRGKQYF	TGTGCCAGCAGTCTATCCAGGGGGAAGCAGTACTTC
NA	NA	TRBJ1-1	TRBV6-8	CASSPTEMNTEAFF	TGTGCCAGCAGTCCGACAGAGATGAACACTGAAGCTTTCTTT
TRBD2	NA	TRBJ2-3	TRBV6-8	CAISVTSGSLSTDTQYF	TGTGCCATCAGTGTGACTAGCGGGAGTTTGTCGACAGATACGCAGTATTTT
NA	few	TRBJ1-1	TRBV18	CASSPQPNTEAFF	TGTGCCAGCTCACCGCAGCCGAACACTGAAGCTTTCTTT
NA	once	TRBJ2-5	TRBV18	CASSPQSETQYF	TGTGCCAGCTCACCGCAATCGGAGACCCAGTACTTC
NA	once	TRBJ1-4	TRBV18	CASSPGANEKLFF	TGTGCCAGCTCACCAGGAGCTAATGAAAAACTGTTTTTT